These 22 T cell receptor beta chains originate from one sample sequenced in a study of T-cell reconstitution after alpha-beta-depleted transplantation in children. Unique molecular identifiers were used to barcode this TCRbeta library. One entry per CDR3 protein results from TCRdb running MiXCR on the PCR reads. Among 140,000 to 150,000 distinct CDR3 sequences listed, around 8.5% were seen once. The sample consisted of PBMCs, mostly from graft donor cells, taken 180 days after TCRalphabeta/CD19-depleted stem cell transplant. These receptors were taken from a female patient aged 2 to 10 who had a stem cell transplant for congenital amegakaryocytic thrombocytopenia, so the T cells may come from the graft donor.

Note on this clonotype: A much larger clone is a single base away; this may be a read error. This chain joins TRBV28 and TRBJ2-6; possibly TRBD1 for D (8 bases). The CDR3 extends over 13 amino acids. V gave up 5 bases and J gave up 15 bases, with 17 bases separating them. Germline V CDR1 and CDR2: MDHEN, SYDVKM. CDR3 residues: CASSRTGRGGLTF. CDR3 in DNA: TGTGCCAGCAGTAGGACAGGGAGGGGCGGCCTGACTTTC.

This clonotype was observed many times. The chain has TRBV7-9 and TRBJ2-7; 9 positions agree with TRBD1. The CDR3 runs to 14 residues. CDR1 is SEHNR, CDR2 FQNEAQ, per germline (reference sequence). With V trimmed by 5 bases and J by 3 bases, 5 bases remained unmatched. CDR3 protein: CASSPRQGVYEQYF. For the CDR3, the DNA is TGTGCCAGCAGCCCCCGACAGGGGGTCTACGAGCAGTACTTC.

The sample holds many counts of this clonotype. The V and J genes are TRBV28 and TRBJ2-5; D is possibly TRBD2 (6 bases). Trimming removed 1 base from V and 4 bases from J, with 19 bases in between. The germline gives CDR1 MDHEN, CDR2 SYDVKM. There are 17 residues in the CDR3. In DNA form, the CDR3 reads TGTGCCAGCAGTTTATTCCGAATTCGGGAGTTGTCAGAGACCCAGTACTTC. Translated, it gives CASSLFRIRELSETQYF. The variable domain in full, with the rest retrieved from reference TRBV28 and TRBJ2-5, is DVKVTQSSRYLVKRTGEKVFLECVQDMDHENMFWYRQDPGLGLRLIYFSYDVKMKEKGDIPEGYSVSREKKERFSLILESASTNQTSMYLCASSLFRIRELSETQYFGPGTRLLVL.

V and J are TRBV6-5 and TRBJ2-7; D is undetermined. The CDR3 extends over 14 amino acids. Trimming left V 1 base short and J 1 base short, with 8 bases between. Germline V gene lookup returns CDR1 MNHEY and CDR2 SVGAGI. DNA of the CDR3: TGTGCCAGCAGTTACTTCCCGGTATCCTACGAGCAGTACTTC. This codes for CASSYFPVSYEQYF.

This clonotype was seen many times. The chain combines TRBV20-1 with TRBJ1-6; D is unresolved. CDR3 length equals 18 residues. Germline V gives CDR1 DFQATT, CDR2 SNEGSKA (reference sequence). V lost 0 bases to trimming and J lost 0 bases, with 15 bases between them. The CDR3 here is CSARDPVTGNSYNSPLHF. CDR3 nucleotide sequence: TGCAGTGCTAGAGATCCGGTGACCGGGAACTCCTATAATTCACCCCTCCACTTT.

This clonotype was recorded many times. The chain joins TRBV21-1 to TRBJ2-5; the D call of TRBD2 is as the table states it, not checked on the DNA. TRBV21-1 is a known pseudogene. The CDR3 loop spans 18 amino acids. DNA for the CDR3: TGTGCCAGCAGCAAAACGGCTAGCGGGATCCGGTACCAAGAGACCCAGTACTTC. Protein sequence: CASSKTASGIRYQETQYF.

A remark on this clonotype: This could be a read error, since a much larger clone is one nucleotide away. The rearrangement joins TRBV5-5 to TRBJ2-7, with 7 bases aligning to TRBD2. The CDR3 is made up of 15 amino acids. Germline values: CDR1 SGHKS, CDR2 YYEKEE (reference sequence). The CDR3 spells CSSSLGGTTAHEQYF. CDR3 coding DNA: TGTTCCAGCAGCCTCGGAGGGACTACGGCCCACGAGCAGTACTTC.

This sequence joins TRBV11-1 and TRBJ2-3; D is uncertain. CDR1 is SGHAT, CDR2 FQDESV, per germline (reference sequence). The length of the CDR3 is 16 residues. The V end was cut by 4 bases, the J end by 0 bases, with 14 bases between. The CDR3 protein is CASSSMDVPSTDTQYF. The CDR3 DNA reads as TGTGCCAGCAGCTCGATGGACGTTCCTAGCACAGATACGCAGTATTTT.

This rearrangement joins TRBV7-2 to TRBJ2-7; D gene ambiguous. Per germline, CDR1 SGHTA and CDR2 FQGNSA. V lost 5 bases and J lost 0, with 11 bases in between. The CDR3 has 14 residues. CDR3 bases: TGTGCCAGCAGCATTCGACCTATCTCCTACGAGCAGTACTTC. This codes for CASSIRPISYEQYF.

The sample holds many counts of this clonotype. The genes are TRBV25-1 and TRBJ1-2; 8 nucleotides agree with TRBD1. CDR3 size: 14 residues. Germline loops: CDR1 MGHDK, CDR2 SYGVNS. V was pared by 1 base and J by 8 bases, with 6 bases of the junction left unmatched. The CDR3 spells CASSESRTGRGYTF. The CDR3 nucleotides read TGTGCCAGCAGTGAATCCCGGACAGGGAGAGGCTACACCTTC.

This clonotype was seen a handful of times. V and J are TRBV20-1 and TRBJ2-2; 7 nucleotides line up with TRBD1. This CDR3 is built from 13 residues. Germline CDR1 reads DFQATT; CDR2 reads SNEGSKA (reference sequence). V lost 3 bases, J lost 5 bases, and 3 bases stayed unmatched. The CDR3: CSARGQTTGELFF. CDR3 coding DNA: TGCAGTGCTAGGGGACAGACTACCGGGGAGCTGTTTTTT.

About this clonotype itself: This may be a read error: a much more frequent sequence differs by one nucleotide. The chain recombines TRBV28 with TRBJ2-4; perhaps TRBD1 as D (5 bases). CDR3 length equals 12 residues. CDR1 and CDR2 from the germline V gene are MDHEN and SYDVKM. This CDR3 reads CASSHRKNSQYF. The CDR3 DNA reads as TGTGCCAGCAGCCACAGGAAAAACAGTCAGTACTTC. Combining the CDR3 with reference TRBV28 and TRBJ2-4 gives the whole variable domain DVKVTQSSRYLVKRTGEKVFLECVQDMDHENMFWYRQDPGLGLRLIYFSYDVKMKEKGDIPEGYSVSREKKERFSLILESASTNQTSMYLCASSHRKNSQYFGAGTRLSVL.

This clonotype has a count of ten or more. The genes are TRBV20-1 and TRBJ2-1; D unclear. The germline V and J ends were trimmed by 3 bases and 8 bases, with 26 bases remaining between them. The CDR3 totals 17 residues. The germline V gene has CDR1 DFQATT and CDR2 SNEGSKA (reference sequence). CDR3 loop: CSASPSTSSSLYHEQFF. The DNA of the CDR3 is TGCAGTGCTAGCCCTTCCACTTCCTCCAGTTTATATCATGAGCAGTTCTTC.

The J gene is TRBJ1-2, the V gene TRBV12-3 or TRBV12-4; D is ambiguous. There are 14 residues in the CDR3. The ends were cut back, 4 bases at V and 4 bases at J, with 13 bases in the middle. The CDR3 sequence is CASSSLLEAYGYTF. CDR3 coding DNA: TGTGCCAGCAGTTCCTTATTGGAGGCCTATGGCTACACCTTC.

This clonotype was detected ten times or more. This chain connects TRBV5-1 to TRBJ2-7, with TRBD1 matching 8 bases. V gave up 6 bases and J gave up 0 bases; unmatched junction bases: 5. The CDR3 is made up of 14 amino acids. Germline V gives CDR1 SGHRS, CDR2 YFSETQ. CDR3 sequence: CASKGQASSYEQYF. Here the CDR3 DNA reads TGCGCCAGCAAGGGACAGGCGAGCTCCTACGAGCAGTACTTC.

This chain uses TRBV27 with TRBJ1-5; 9 nucleotides line up with TRBD1. This CDR3 contains 17 residues. V trimming: 4 bases; J trimming: 0 bases; junction bases outside the gene matches: 7. Germline CDR1 reads MNHEY; CDR2 reads SMNVEV (reference sequence). The CDR3 DNA sequence: TGTGCCAGCAGTTCGGGACAGGGCATTTATAGCAATCAGCCCCAGCATTTT. Protein product: CASSSGQGIYSNQPQHF.

V and J are TRBV4-1 and TRBJ2-5; D may be TRBD2 (5 bases). Germline V gene lookup returns CDR1 MGHRA and CDR2 YSYEKL. V was shortened by 0 bases and J by 7 bases, with 15 bases between the two germline ends. The CDR3 sequence is 15 residues long. The CDR3 protein is CASSQDGGRHGTQYF. The CDR3 DNA follows: TGCGCCAGCAGCCAAGACGGAGGCCGCCATGGGACCCAGTACTTC.

The table lists this clonotype with many counts. The chain uses TRBV7-8 and TRBJ1-2, with D tentatively TRBD1 (6 bases). CDR1 SGHVS and CDR2 FQNEAQ come from the germline V gene. V was trimmed by 1 base and J by 4 bases, leaving 10 bases between them. This CDR3 spans 14 amino acids. CDR3 in DNA: TGTGCCAGCAGCTTAGGGACAGCAATCTATGGCTACACCTTC. As protein: CASSLGTAIYGYTF.

Of note for this clonotype: It may be a read error: a sequence one base away is much more abundant. The chain is built from TRBV7-2 and TRBJ2-1; D is uncertain. This CDR3 has 12 amino acids. CDR1 is SGHTA, CDR2 FQGNSA, per germline. The V and J ends lost 4 bases and 9 bases respectively, with 10 bases between them. This CDR3 reads CASSSSRSEQFF. The CDR3 DNA sequence: TGTGCCAGCAGCTCCTCTAGAAGTGAGCAGTTCTTC.

The chain couples TRBV6-1 to TRBJ2-7, with TRBD2 matching 9 bases. This CDR3 is built from 14 residues. The trim removed 8 bases at V and 4 bases at J, leaving 9 bases unmatched. Germline CDR1 is MNHNS and CDR2 is SASEGT. This CDR3 is CASVRAGGFYEQYF. The CDR3 DNA sequence: TGTGCCAGCGTCAGGGCGGGGGGGTTTTACGAGCAGTACTTC.

The chain combines TRBV5-5 with TRBJ2-5; weak D call: TRBD2 (5 bases). The CDR3 length is 14 residues. From germline, CDR1 is SGHKS and CDR2 YYEKEE (reference sequence). Between the trimmed V and J ends, which lost 2 bases and 5 bases, there was a span of 13 bases. The CDR3 protein is CASSFRAGLETQYF. The CDR3 nucleotides are TGTGCCAGCAGCTTCCGGGCAGGACTCGAGACCCAGTACTTC.

This clonotype showed up many times. This chain connects TRBV5-1 to TRBJ2-7; D possibly matches TRBD1 or TRBD2 (6 bases each). The V and J ends lost 2 bases and 0 bases respectively, with 12 bases between them. The germline V gene has CDR1 SGHRS and CDR2 YFSETQ. The CDR3 covers 15 residues. In nucleotides, the CDR3 is TGCGCCAGCAGCTTCCGCGGGACACACTCCTACGAGCAGTACTTC. Its translation is CASSFRGTHSYEQYF.